This entry lists 24 T cell receptor beta chains sequenced from one sample in a study of CD8 T cells in ankylosing spondylitis. Antigen specificity for these receptors is unknown. MiXCR was run by TCRdb on the 5' RACE reads, yielding one entry per CDR3 protein. The repertoire consists of 470,000 or so distinct CDR3 sequences, with 26% occurring once and the leading ten covering under 0.9%. Study outcomes and limitations: A TCR beta motif of fewer than ten highly homologous variants appeared characteristic of ankylosing spondylitis blood.

Sequencing was carried out using blood, either unsorted or a sorted T cell fraction (not recorded which). The source is a male donor with ankylosing spondylitis.

The genes are TRBV14 and TRBJ1-1; a weak D match, TRBD1 (5 bases). Per germline, CDR1 SGHDN and CDR2 FVKESK. Trimming removed 1 base at V and 8 bases at J, with 11 bases between. The CDR3 length is 13 residues. Here the CDR3 reads CASSQGRAGEAFF. For the CDR3, the DNA is TGTGCCAGCAGCCAAGGGCGGGCAGGGGAAGCTTTCTTT.

The CDR3 protein is CASRMTATNEKLFF. CDR3 bases: TGCGCCAGCAGAATGACAGCAACTAATGAAAAACTGTTTTTT. This chain links TRBV5-1 with TRBJ1-4; D perhaps matches TRBD1 (5 bases). The CDR3 contains 14 residues. The germline gives CDR1 SGHRS, CDR2 YFSETQ. Deletions cut 5 bases from V and 0 bases from J, with 8 bases between.

This clonotype has only a few counts. The chain joins TRBV5-1 to TRBJ2-3; D remains unclear. V was cut by 3 bases and J by 4 bases, with 12 bases left in between. CDR1 SGHRS and CDR2 YFSETQ come from the germline V gene. There are 14 residues in the CDR3. The CDR3 nucleotides read TGCGCCAGCAGCTCTTGGGCCCCGGCAGATACGCAGTATTTT. Translation: CASSSWAPADTQYF.

The rearrangement joins TRBV29-1 to TRBJ1-1; 7 bases align to TRBD1. The CDR3 totals 13 residues. Germline assignment: CDR1 SQVTM and CDR2 ANQGSEA. J gave up 3 bases and V 7 bases, and 8 bases lay outside the gene matches. The CDR3: CSARQGGDTEAFF. The DNA for the CDR3 is TGCAGCGCACGACAGGGAGGGGACACTGAAGCTTTCTTT.

This clonotype has a handful of counts. The chain joins TRBV5-1 to TRBJ1-1, with D perhaps matching TRBD1 (6 bases). The CDR3 is made up of 17 amino acids. Per the germline V gene, CDR1 is SGHRS and CDR2 is YFSETQ. Trimming pared 0 bases from V and 6 bases from J, leaving 21 bases between. In DNA form, the CDR3 reads TGCGCCAGCAGCTTGGCTGGGGGGCGCGTAGGAGTCTCTGAAGCTTTCTTT. This encodes CASSLAGGRVGVSEAFF. Using reference TRBV5-1 and TRBJ1-1 for the parts outside the CDR3, the full variable domain is KAGVTQTPRYLIKTRGQQVTLSCSPISGHRSVSWYQQTPGQGLQFLFEYFSETQRNKGNFPGRFSGRQFSNSRSEMNVSTLELGDSALYLCASSLAGGRVGVSEAFFGQGTRLTVV.

This clonotype was counted a few times. This chain links TRBV12-3 or TRBV12-4 with TRBJ2-1; D remains ambiguous. V lost 1 base, J lost 1 base, and 5 bases lay in between. The CDR3 covers 14 residues. For the CDR3, the DNA is TGTGCCAGCAGTTTAGACGCTTCCTACAATGAGCAGTTCTTC. Its protein is CASSLDASYNEQFF.

This clonotype was found many times. Here the CDR3 reads CASVENTGTGGHGYTF. The CDR3, as DNA: TGTGCCAGCGTAGAGAATACCGGGACAGGGGGCCATGGCTACACCTTC. The chain has TRBV25-1 and TRBJ1-2; 12 bases match TRBD1. The CDR3 is made up of 16 amino acids. With V trimmed by 8 bases and J by 6 bases, 13 bases remained unmatched. Germline CDR1 and CDR2: MGHDK and SYGVNS.

This clonotype came up a few times. The chain carries TRBV29-1 and TRBJ2-1; the match to TRBD1 covers 8 bases. The V gene end was trimmed by 5 bases and the J gene end by 7 bases; junction bases not matched to a gene: 13. The CDR3 contains 15 residues. In germline, CDR1 is SQVTM, CDR2 ANQGSEA. The CDR3, as DNA: TGCAGCGTTTCCCCGTACAGGGGGGACGAGAATGAGCAGTTCTTC. Its protein product is CSVSPYRGDENEQFF.

This CDR3 is CSVDGGSYGYTF. The CDR3 DNA follows: TGCAGCGTTGATGGGGGGAGCTATGGCTACACCTTC. The rearrangement joins TRBV29-1 to TRBJ1-2; D perhaps matches TRBD1 (5 bases). V was shortened by 3 bases and J by 4 bases, with 9 bases between the two germline ends. The CDR3 covers 12 residues. Germline CDR1 SQVTM, CDR2 ANQGSEA.

The chain uses TRBV5-1 and TRBJ2-5; no definite D call. Trimming left V 4 bases short and J 0 bases short, with 10 bases between. The germline V gene encodes CDR1 SGHRS and CDR2 YFSETQ. The CDR3 spans 14 residues. In DNA, the CDR3 is TGCGCCAGCAGCCAAGTTGGGCACCAAGAGACCCAGTACTTC. It codes for CASSQVGHQETQYF.

CDR3 amino acids: CASSGGFYRSTDTQYF. DNA of the CDR3: TGTGCCAGCAGTGGAGGTTTCTACCGGTCCACAGATACGCAGTATTTT. V and J are TRBV6-1 and TRBJ2-3; D is unclear. Trimming cost V 4 bases and J 2 bases, with 16 bases left between them. The germline CDR1 and CDR2 sequences are MNHNS and SASEGT. The length of the CDR3 is 16 residues.

In this sample, this clonotype turned up many times. The V call is TRBV6-1, the J call TRBJ2-2, with 7 positions matching TRBD2. Germline CDR1 reads MNHNS; CDR2 reads SASEGT. V gave up 6 bases and J gave up 2 bases; unmatched junction bases: 12. The CDR3 has 17 residues. CDR3 sequence (DNA): TGTGCCAGCAGACCCCGCGGGAGCGTTAGTAACACCGGGGAGCTGTTTTTT. Translation: CASRPRGSVSNTGELFF.

The chain carries TRBV27 and TRBJ1-1, with D tentatively TRBD1 (5 bases). CDR3 size: 15 residues. The germline V and J ends were trimmed by 5 bases and 4 bases, with 17 bases remaining between them. In germline, CDR1 is MNHEY, CDR2 SMNVEV (reference sequence). This CDR3 is CASSPGWGGGTEAFF. DNA for the CDR3: TGTGCCAGCAGTCCCGGCTGGGGGGGGGGCACTGAAGCTTTCTTT.

The rearrangement links TRBV20-1 to TRBJ1-2; no reliable D call. Germline V lookup: CDR1 DFQATT, CDR2 SNEGSKA (reference sequence). With 6 bases removed from V and 7 bases from J, the gap between germline ends came to 24 bases. This CDR3 has 15 amino acids. DNA of the CDR3: TGCAGTGCCCTGAAGCGGGCAGGAGAATCCGCTGGCTACACCTTC. Translated: CSALKRAGESAGYTF.

As DNA, the CDR3 is TGTGCCAGCAGTTACAGGGTCGGTGACGCCTACGAGCAGTACTTC. Amino acid sequence: CASSYRVGDAYEQYF. The chain combines TRBV6-5 with TRBJ2-7; D not certain. The CDR3 length is 15 residues. CDR1 and CDR2 from the germline V gene are MNHEY and SVGAGI. V dropped 2 bases and J dropped 2 bases, with 13 bases sitting between them.

At least ten counts were recorded for this clonotype. The rearrangement links TRBV3-1 to TRBJ2-1; D may be TRBD2 (6 bases). Germline lookup yields CDR1 LGHDT and CDR2 YNNKEL (reference sequence). CDR3 size: 17 residues. Trimming stripped 2 bases from V and 4 bases from J, with 18 bases between. CDR3 amino acids: CASSQRPWLARYNEQFF. CDR3 nucleotide sequence: TGTGCCAGCAGCCAACGTCCTTGGCTAGCGAGGTACAATGAGCAGTTCTTC.

V and J are TRBV6-1 and TRBJ1-5; 9 nucleotides agree with TRBD1. V trimming: 5 bases; J trimming: 6 bases; junction bases outside the gene matches: 8. This CDR3 has 15 residues. Germline V gives CDR1 MNHNS, CDR2 SASEGT. CDR3 in DNA: TGTGCCAGCAGTCAGGGACAGGGAGGAACTCAGCCCCAGCATTTT. Its translation: CASSQGQGGTQPQHF.

The table lists this clonotype with a few counts. The J gene is TRBJ2-1, the V gene TRBV24-1; 10 nucleotides align to TRBD2. Germline CDR1 reads KGHDR; CDR2 reads SFDVKD. The CDR3 totals 15 residues. The V segment lost 1 base and the J segment 7 bases; nucleotides outside the gene matches: 3. CDR3 sequence reads: CATSDLGTSVNEQFF. The CDR3 coding sequence is TGTGCCACCAGTGATTTAGGGACTAGCGTAAATGAGCAGTTCTTC.

The gene calls are TRBV19 and TRBJ2-5, with D hard to call. This CDR3 comprises 12 residues. The germline V and J ends were trimmed by 7 bases and 0 bases, with 6 bases remaining between them. CDR1 LNHDA and CDR2 SQIVND come from the germline V gene (reference sequence). In DNA, the CDR3 is TGTGCCAGTAATGATTACCAAGAGACCCAGTACTTC. Translation gives CASNDYQETQYF. The variable domain in full, completed from reference TRBV19 and TRBJ2-5, reads DGGITQSPKYLFRKEGQNVTLSCEQNLNHDAMYWYRQDPGQGLRLIYYSQIVNDFQKGDIAEGYSVSREKKESFPLTVTSAQKNPTAFYLCASNDYQETQYFGPGTRLLVL.

This clonotype was seen only a few times. The chain joins TRBV29-1 to TRBJ1-4; no definite D call. The CDR3 covers 11 residues. Germline assignment: CDR1 SQVTM and CDR2 ANQGSEA. Trimming pared 2 bases from V and 3 bases from J, leaving 1 base between. The CDR3 protein is CSVESNEKLFF. Here the CDR3 DNA reads TGCAGCGTTGAATCTAATGAAAAACTGTTTTTT.

This clonotype was detected once. DNA for the CDR3: TGTGCCAGCAGTGATGGCAGGGGAGGTATATGGGTACACAATGAGCAGTTCTTC. This gives the protein CASSDGRGGIWVHNEQFF. The rearrangement joins TRBV6-1 to TRBJ2-1; D tentatively fits TRBD1 or TRBD2 (6 bases each). This CDR3 region has 18 residues. V was cut by 3 bases and J by 5 bases, with 23 bases left in between. Germline V gene sequence: CDR1 MNHNS, CDR2 SASEGT.

The chain combines TRBV29-1 with TRBJ1-1; a possible D gene is TRBD1 (6 bases). Trimming removed 5 bases at V and 1 base at J, with 11 bases between. The CDR3 length is 13 residues. Looked up from germline, CDR1 is SQVTM and CDR2 is ANQGSEA. The CDR3 is CSVLGHRNTEAFF. The CDR3 nucleotides are TGCAGCGTTCTGGGACACAGGAACACTGAAGCTTTCTTT.

The J gene is TRBJ2-1, the V gene TRBV29-1; the match to TRBD2 covers 8 bases. J was trimmed by 4 bases and V by 0 bases; bases with no gene match: 5. Germline CDR1 and CDR2: SQVTM and ANQGSEA. This CDR3 has 15 amino acids. CDR3 in DNA: TGCAGCGTTGAAGACGGACTAGCTCTTTACAATGAGCAGTTCTTC. It translates to CSVEDGLALYNEQFF.

This chain uses TRBV29-1 with TRBJ1-1; TRBD1 might be the D (6 bases). Trimming took off 2 bases at V and 4 bases at J, with 14 bases between the two ends. From germline, CDR1 is SQVTM and CDR2 ANQGSEA. The CDR3 is 14 residues long. The DNA of the CDR3 is TGCAGCGTTGAAATACAGGGAGGTTCCACTGAAGCTTTCTTT. This gives the protein CSVEIQGGSTEAFF.